This TCR beta chain was sequenced in a study of a mutant IDH1 vaccine in newly diagnosed glioma. Study as a whole: Across weeks 1, 3, 5, 7, 11, 15, 19 and 23, patients received a vaccination each time, eight in all. Once 4-6 weeks had passed after radiotherapy alone, vaccination started, or it started with temozolomide cycles. Former treatment meant radiotherapy, temozolomide, or both; the majority had gotten both.

Turning to this clone: No antigen is known for it.

Noted time point: week 23, last vaccination. The investigators gave 300 ug of mutant IDH1 20-mer peptide in each vaccine dose, together with topical imiquimod. Each tumor in the donors was a new WHO grade 3 or 4 astrocytoma, IDH1-mutant and ATRX-lost. Using immunoSEQ multiplex PCR, the repertoire was profiled, and TCRdb retains in-frame clones only, with some absent. The table includes 50,000 to 60,000 clones, roughly 80% detected once. The CDR3 is 14 residues long. CDR1 and CDR2 from the germline V gene are PRHDT and FYEKMQ (reference sequence). Trimming stripped 4 bases from V and 4 bases from J, with 13 bases between.

The sample in question was PBMCs, obtained from a glioma patient whose treatment included an IDH1 peptide vaccine. The sequence came from a man between 35 and 55 years old with glioma. The chain joins TRBV13 to TRBJ2-5; D gene ambiguous. The CDR3 protein is CASSSWDVAETQYF. DNA for the CDR3: TGTGCCAGCAGCTCCTGGGATGTGGCAGAGACCCAGTACTTC. The variable domain in full, completed from reference TRBV13 and TRBJ2-5, reads AAGVIQSPRHLIKEKRETATLKCYPIPRHDTVYWYQQGPGQDPQFLISFYEKMQSDKGSIPDRFSAQQFSDYHSELNMSSLELGDSALYFCASSSWDVAETQYFGPGTRLLVL.